A single sample is the source of the 6 T cell receptor beta chains below, sequenced in a study of blood T cell repertoires in COVID-19. Here immunoSEQ multiplex PCR was the method, and the copy in TCRdb shows in-frame clones only, minus some. Of about 59,000 clones listed, about 86% are singletons. The specimen was peripheral blood. Receptors were obtained from a woman of 80 years or more with active COVID-19.

The V gene is TRBV28, the J gene TRBJ1-2, with TRBD1 matching 8 bases. Germline CDR1 reads MDHEN; CDR2 reads SYDVKM. The V and J ends lost 5 bases and 4 bases, in that order; junction bases with no gene match: 6. The CDR3 extends over 14 amino acids. The CDR3 DNA reads as TGTGCCAGCAGTCCTCAGGGGGCCACCTATGGCTACACCTTC. Translation: CASSPQGATYGYTF.

V gene TRBV5-1 combines with J gene TRBJ2-7; the match to TRBD2 covers 7 bases. There are 16 residues in the CDR3. V was clipped by 2 bases and J by 2 bases; unmatched bases: 10. Germline V gene lookup returns CDR1 SGHRS and CDR2 YFSETQ. CDR3 nucleotide sequence: TGCGCCAGCAGCTTCCGACTCCAGCGGGACCCCTACGAGCAGTACTTC. It encodes CASSFRLQRDPYEQYF.

With regard to this clone: Mismatch with germline at one junction end may stem from a read error. The chain employs TRBV5-6 and TRBJ2-3, with TRBD2 identical over 9 bases. Germline CDR1 and CDR2: SGHDT and YYEEEE. This CDR3 region has 15 residues. The CDR3 DNA follows: TGTGCCAGCAGCTTGGGGTTGCGAGCGGGGGGCTCACGCGATTTT. Translating gives CASSLGLRAGGSRDF.

The V gene is TRBV30, the J gene TRBJ1-1; no clear D. The CDR3 contains 13 residues. Germline CDR1 is GTSNPN and CDR2 is SVGIG (reference sequence). The V end was cut by 0 bases, the J end by 1 base, with 6 bases between. CDR3 in amino acids: CAWSVRANTEAFF. The CDR3 region has the DNA TGTGCCTGGAGTGTGAGGGCGAACACTGAAGCTTTCTTT.

The chain combines TRBV13 with TRBJ2-1; 7 nucleotides line up with TRBD2. Germline CDR1 reads PRHDT; CDR2 reads FYEKMQ (reference sequence). The CDR3 runs 13 residues. V lost 0 bases to trimming and J lost 14 bases; unmatched junction nucleotides: 7. CDR3 nucleotides: TGTGCCAGCAGCTTAGGCGGGGGGACCGGAGAGTTCTTC. Amino acids: CASSLGGGTGEFF.

This clone was counted once. The rearrangement links TRBV7-8 to TRBJ2-1; 8 positions match TRBD2. Germline values: CDR1 SGHVS, CDR2 FQNEAQ. This CDR3 is 15 amino acids long. V gave up 3 bases and J gave up 4 bases; unmatched junction bases: 5. CDR3 residues: CASSFGAGAYNEQFF. The CDR3 DNA reads TGTGCCAGCAGCTTTGGAGCGGGGGCTTACAATGAGCAGTTCTTC. Together with reference TRBV7-8 and TRBJ2-1, the CDR3 gives the full variable domain: GAGVSQSPRYKVAKRGQDVALRCDPISGHVSLFWYQQALGQGPEFLTYFQNEAQLDKSGLPSDRFFAERPEGSVSTLKIQRTQQEDSAVYLCASSFGAGAYNEQFFGPGTRLTVL.